Listed below are T cell receptor beta chains from one sample, sequenced in a study of cytomegalovirus exposure and HLA in healthy donors. The assay was immunoSEQ multiplex PCR, and TCRdb's table has in-frame clones only and misses some. This table has around 150,000 clones, about 86% appearing once. Sequencing was carried out using PBMCs. The receptor source for this set is a woman under 30 in good health and CMV-seropositive. The CDR3 runs from the conserved cysteine through the conserved F or W.

CASSQERELGEQYF	TRBV4-1	TRBJ2-7
CASSLGQGELFF	TRBV28	TRBJ2-2
CASSASPGLELNEQFF	TRBV9	TRBJ2-1
CASSAGEKLFF	TRBV28	TRBJ1-4
CASSGRGANSNQPQHF	TRBV10-2	TRBJ1-5
CASSPETGGPNTEAFF	TRBV27	TRBJ1-1
CASGSGNRGSPLHF	TRBV9	TRBJ1-6
CASRSRQGAANQPQHF	TRBV28	TRBJ1-5
CASTSGRITDTQYF	TRBV2	TRBJ2-3
CAWKMGQGRRETQYF	TRBV30	TRBJ2-5
CASSQPPGTGGSGNTIYF	TRBV4-1	TRBJ1-3
CASSQDRLREINEKLFF	TRBV4-1	TRBJ1-4
CAWSGGQTNTYEQYF	TRBV30	TRBJ2-7
CASSLHAGMYNEQFF	TRBV7-9	TRBJ2-1
CASSLRREGYTF	TRBV13	TRBJ1-2
CASSLDRMNTEAFF	TRBV5-1	TRBJ1-1
CATSRDKGFNQPQHF	TRBV15	TRBJ1-5
CASSSAGQPQHF	TRBV7-2	TRBJ1-5
CASSKQESYEQYF	TRBV5-6	TRBJ2-7
CASSLVSTSRGEQYF	TRBV5-1	TRBJ2-7
CASSPTYSGANVLTF	TRBV6-5	TRBJ2-6
CASSLGQGDEQYF	TRBV5-6	TRBJ2-7
CASKRTGSYEQYF	TRBV28	TRBJ2-7
CASSWGGLRVDEQFF	TRBV19	TRBJ2-1
CASSYSGQINYGYTF	TRBV6-5	TRBJ1-2
CASSFFGEETQYF	TRBV27	TRBJ2-5
CASSLVQGVGEQYF	TRBV7-8	TRBJ2-7
CASSYRGLGYGYTF	TRBV6-5	TRBJ1-2
CASSEANSLAGGPVYEQYF	TRBV6-1	TRBJ2-7
CASSWARHSGSLYEKLFF	TRBV28	TRBJ1-4
CAWAPSADSSYEQYF	TRBV6-4	TRBJ2-7
CASNPWTGLNTEAFF	TRBV5-6	TRBJ1-1
CASSLGWTGGESYTF	TRBV5-4	TRBJ1-2
CAISESRAGVNNEQFF	TRBV10-3	TRBJ2-1
CAWAPGGSVSEQFF	TRBV30	TRBJ2-1
CAWAGPGRGPNYGYTF	TRBV30	TRBJ1-2
CASSPDGQGGTEAFF	TRBV5-4	TRBJ1-1
CASTLHFRLAGGRNTGELFF	TRBV5-5	TRBJ2-2
CASSRGTPAEETQYF	TRBV5-1	TRBJ2-5
CASRQGMGANVLTF	TRBV6-5	TRBJ2-6
CASCSSDTQYF	TRBV7-9	TRBJ2-3
CASSQDLAGVNTGELFF	TRBV4-3	TRBJ2-2
CAISTKESSGELFF	TRBV10-3	TRBJ2-2
CASSLIPGRADSNEQFF	TRBV5-1	TRBJ2-1
CASSSIAGGTSSYNEQFF	TRBV7-9	TRBJ2-1
CASSLVGTPYEQYF	TRBV5-6	TRBJ2-7